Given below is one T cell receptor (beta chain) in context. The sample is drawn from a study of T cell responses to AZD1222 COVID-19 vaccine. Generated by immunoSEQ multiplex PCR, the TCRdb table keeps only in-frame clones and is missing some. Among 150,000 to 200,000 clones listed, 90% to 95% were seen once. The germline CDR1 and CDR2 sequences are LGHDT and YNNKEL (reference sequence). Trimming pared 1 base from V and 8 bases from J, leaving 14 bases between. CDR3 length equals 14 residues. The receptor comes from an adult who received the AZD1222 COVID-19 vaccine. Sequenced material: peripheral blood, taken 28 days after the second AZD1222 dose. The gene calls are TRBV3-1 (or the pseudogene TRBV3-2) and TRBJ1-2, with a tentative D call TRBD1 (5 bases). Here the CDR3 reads CASSQGGGSQGYTF. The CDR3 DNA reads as TGTGCCAGCAGCCAAGGGGGGGGTTCCCAAGGCTACACCTTC.